This T cell receptor (beta chain) is drawn from a study of cytomegalovirus exposure and HLA in healthy donors. This clone has a handful of counts. The PCR employed 60 Vbeta primers together with 13 Jbeta primers. Sequencing used immunoSEQ multiplex PCR; TCRdb keeps in-frame clones, though not all of them. The profile shows 150,000 to 200,000 clones, 71% of them singletons. Those who donated were healthy bone marrow donors. The CDR3 totals 15 residues. Trimming cost V 0 bases and J 4 bases, with 9 bases left between them. Per germline, CDR1 SGHVS and CDR2 FNYEAQ. The origin of this receptor is a young woman in good health and CMV-seronegative. The sample consisted of PBMCs. The gene calls are TRBV7-6 and TRBJ1-4, with D perhaps TRBD1 (5 bases). The CDR3 DNA sequence: TGTGCCAGCAGCTTAGCCAGACAGCATAATGAAAAACTGTTTTTT. Its translation is CASSLARQHNEKLFF.